This record looks at one T cell receptor beta chain sequence and its context. The CDR3 runs 14 residues. Deletions cut 2 bases from V and 8 bases from J, with 12 bases between. Per germline, CDR1 MNHEY and CDR2 SVGEGT. The data were taken from a study of control samples from healthy donors and cancer patients. Only in-frame clones appear in the TCRdb table, and some are missing; sequencing was by immunoSEQ multiplex PCR. The repertoire has 150,000 to 180,000 clones, around 95% of them found once; the top ten carry 5% to 6.5%. V is TRBV6-2 or TRBV6-3 and J is TRBJ1-4; no clear D. Specimen: blood. The clonotype comes from a man aged 40-49 years in good health. The CDR3 bases are TGTGCCAGCAGTTACGATCCAAGCTGGGAAAAACTGTTTTTT. Translation: CASSYDPSWEKLFF.